Presented here are 21 T cell receptor beta chains from one specimen sequenced in a study of T cells in Graves' hyperthyroidism and ophthalmopathy. TCR beta CDR3 region amplification was performed from RNA transcripts. A set of HTBI primers served as the primers for a first-round RT-PCR of the TCR CDR3. TCRdb reprocessed the multiplex PCR reads via MiXCR and lists one record per CDR3 protein. The sample lists roughly 800,000 distinct CDR3 sequences, roughly 40% occurring once. The sample taken for sequencing was blood. The receptors shown here come from a man younger than 35 with Graves' hyperthyroidism.

A word on this clonotype: A much larger clone lies one base from this, so it may be a read error. The CDR3 protein is CSAEGDSHEQYF. The CDR3 DNA reads TGCAGCGCAGAGGGGGACAGCCACGAGCAGTACTTC. The V gene is TRBV29-1, the J gene TRBJ2-7; the match to TRBD1 covers 7 bases. From germline, CDR1 is SQVTM and CDR2 ANQGSEA. After removal of 7 bases from V and 5 bases from J, the junction contained 8 bases not matched to a gene. The CDR3 has 12 amino acids.

On this clonotype: A read error is possible here, since a much larger clone lies one base away. The CDR3 DNA reads as TGTGCCAGCAGCCTAGGCCAGGTGCAGTACTTC. Protein: CASSLGQVQYF. The chain employs TRBV7-9 and TRBJ2-7; D is uncertain. The CDR3 is 11 residues long. Germline CDR1 and CDR2: SEHNR and FQNEAQ (reference sequence). V was shortened by 5 bases and J by 9 bases, with 11 bases between the two germline ends.

The V and J genes are TRBV7-9 and TRBJ1-3; D gene unclear. Germline lookup yields CDR1 SEHNR and CDR2 FQNEAQ (reference sequence). CDR3 length: 15 amino acids. Between the trimmed V and J ends, which lost 6 bases and 5 bases, there was a span of 17 bases. The CDR3 nucleotides are TGTGCCAGCAGTACTCCTGCAGGAGCTCGAAACACCATATATTTT. Translation: CASSTPAGARNTIYF.

The chain couples TRBV20-1 to TRBJ1-6; D gene ambiguous. Germline V gene data show CDR1 as DFQATT and CDR2 as SNEGSKA (reference sequence). The length of the CDR3 is 14 residues. Between the trimmed V and J ends, which lost 4 bases and 8 bases, there was a span of 15 bases. Written as DNA, the CDR3 is TGCAGTGCTATAGAGACTGGAGGTCATTCACCCCTCCACTTT. It is translated as CSAIETGGHSPLHF.

V and J are TRBV6-1 and TRBJ1-2, with D perhaps matching TRBD1 (6 bases). The CDR3 is made up of 14 amino acids. Trimming left V 0 bases short and J 4 bases short, with 9 bases between. Per the germline V gene, CDR1 is MNHNS and CDR2 is SASEGT. The CDR3: CASSEAGGPYGYTF. The CDR3 DNA reads TGTGCCAGCAGTGAAGCGGGGGGCCCCTATGGCTACACCTTC.

This rearrangement joins TRBV7-6 to TRBJ2-7; 13 bases match TRBD2. J gave up 3 bases and V 5 bases, and 7 bases lay outside the gene matches. CDR1 is SGHVS and CDR2 is FNYEAQ in the germline V gene. The CDR3 covers 16 residues. CDR3 sequence (DNA): TGTGCCAGCAGCGGCACCGGGACTAGCGGGATCTACGAGCAGTACTTC. Translation gives CASSGTGTSGIYEQYF.

Regarding this clonotype: Just one base apart from a much larger clone, this may be a read error. The chain combines TRBV19 with TRBJ2-6, with TRBD1 as a possible D gene (5 bases). The length of the CDR3 is 13 residues. Germline assignment: CDR1 LNHDA and CDR2 SQIVND (reference sequence). CDR3 sequence (DNA): TGTGCCAGTGCCGCCTCTGGGGCCAACGTCCCGACTTTC. Amino acids: CASAASGANVPTF.

Ten or more counts support this clonotype. CDR3 nucleotide sequence: TGCGCCAGCAGCGCCGGACAGGGCTATATGAACACTGAAGCTTTCTTT. Amino acid sequence: CASSAGQGYMNTEAFF. The chain links TRBV5-1 to TRBJ1-1, with 8 bases lining up with TRBD1. The CDR3 contains 16 residues. Per germline, CDR1 SGHRS and CDR2 YFSETQ. J was trimmed by 0 bases and V by 4 bases; bases with no gene match: 8.

This clonotype has at least ten counts. The chain carries TRBV29-1 and TRBJ2-6; 7 bases are shared with TRBD1. Trimming cost V 2 bases and J 2 bases; bases outside gene matches: 0. From germline, CDR1 is SQVTM and CDR2 ANQGSEA. The CDR3 totals 14 residues. The CDR3, as DNA: TGCAGCGTTGAAACAGGGGCTGGGGCCAACGTCCTGACTTTC. Amino acids: CSVETGAGANVLTF.

CDR3 residues: CASSTGRDSNQPQHF. CDR3 DNA: TGTGCCAGTAGTACCGGACGAGATAGCAATCAGCCCCAGCATTTT. J is TRBJ1-5 and V is TRBV19, with D unclear. V was clipped by 4 bases and J by 0 bases, with 10 bases between them. CDR3 length: 15 residues. Germline CDR1 LNHDA, CDR2 SQIVND (reference sequence).

In its sample, this clonotype was seen a few times. The chain couples TRBV4-3 to TRBJ1-2; D is unclear. Trimming shortened V by 1 base and J by 7 bases, and 13 bases separated the two germline ends. This CDR3 region has 14 residues. Germline-derived CDR1 and CDR2 are LGHNA and YSLEER. The CDR3 DNA follows: TGCGCCAGCAGCCAAGGGCCAGGAGCCAGTGGCTACACCTTC. Its protein product is CASSQGPGASGYTF.

The V gene is TRBV20-1, the J gene TRBJ1-5; D not resolved. V lost 2 bases and J lost 4, with 12 bases in between. CDR3 length equals 14 residues. CDR1 is DFQATT and CDR2 is SNEGSKA in the germline V gene (reference sequence). This CDR3 reads CSARWAALNQPQHF. The CDR3, as DNA: TGCAGTGCTAGATGGGCCGCCTTAAATCAGCCCCAGCATTTT.

The sample holds a few counts of this clonotype. V and J are TRBV6-5 and TRBJ2-7; TRBD1 matches 8 bases. The trim removed 2 bases at V and 9 bases at J, leaving 15 bases unmatched. From germline, CDR1 is MNHEY and CDR2 SVGAGI. CDR3 size: 16 residues. DNA for the CDR3: TGTGCCAGCAGTTACGTCGATCCTGACAGGGGAGGAAGGCAGTACTTC. This gives the protein CASSYVDPDRGGRQYF.

The table lists this clonotype with a few counts. The J gene is TRBJ1-2, the V gene TRBV11-2, with no clear D. Trimming removed 4 bases from V and 6 bases from J, with 12 bases in between. Germline CDR1 is SGHAT and CDR2 is FQNNGV. The CDR3 is made up of 13 amino acids. The CDR3 DNA sequence: TGTGCCAGCAGCTCCGGTACATGGCATGGCTACACCTTC. This translates into CASSSGTWHGYTF.

This clonotype has more than one count but fewer than ten. J is TRBJ2-5 and V is TRBV4-2; a weak D match, TRBD1 (7 bases). Germline loops: CDR1 LGHNA, CDR2 YNFKEQ. Trimming stripped 0 bases from V and 5 bases from J, with 16 bases between. The CDR3 consists of 16 residues. The CDR3 DNA sequence: TGTGCCAGCAGCCAAGAGCCCAGGGGGGTGCGGGAGACCCAGTACTTC. Translating it yields CASSQEPRGVRETQYF.

The rearrangement links TRBV25-1 to TRBJ1-5, with D possibly TRBD1 on 5 matching bases. The V and J ends lost 5 bases and 6 bases respectively, with 17 bases between them. The germline V gene encodes CDR1 MGHDK and CDR2 SYGVNS. The CDR3 covers 15 residues. CDR3 DNA: TGTGCCAGCAGTCCCCGTAGGGACTATGGTCAGCCCCAGCATTTT. The encoded protein is CASSPRRDYGQPQHF.

The genes are TRBV12-3 or TRBV12-4 and TRBJ1-1; no reliable D call. V lost 10 bases and J lost 6, with 18 bases in between. The CDR3 covers 13 residues. The CDR3 loop reads CAIPQRRGPEAFF. The CDR3 DNA follows: TGTGCCATTCCTCAGAGGCGAGGGCCTGAAGCTTTCTTT.

V gene TRBV19 combines with J gene TRBJ1-2; 10 bases align to TRBD1. The CDR3 covers 14 residues. Germline CDR1 LNHDA, CDR2 SQIVND (reference sequence). V lost 6 bases and J lost 6; bases outside the gene matches: 7. The CDR3 loop is CASRVAGQGHGYTF. As DNA, the CDR3 is TGTGCCAGTAGGGTGGCGGGACAGGGGCATGGCTACACCTTC.

The rearrangement joins TRBV10-3 to TRBJ1-4; D might be TRBD2 (7 bases). The J call could be wrong; TRBJ2-3 is a better fit for the DNA end. The CDR3 sequence is 14 residues long. Germline CDR1 reads ENHRY; CDR2 reads SYGVKD. CDR3 nucleotides: TGTGCCATCAGGGACCTCCGGGGGGCCGATACGCAGTATTTT. The encoded protein is CAIRDLRGADTQYF.

The rearrangement joins TRBV7-9 to TRBJ1-2; TRBD1 might be the D (5 bases). This CDR3 spans 14 amino acids. Trimming cost V 4 bases and J 7 bases, with 16 bases left between them. The V gene's germline CDR1 is SEHNR and CDR2 FQNEAQ (reference sequence). CDR3 in DNA: TGTGCCAGCAGCTCAGCAGATGGGGGGACTGGCTACACCTTC. Protein product: CASSSADGGTGYTF.

As for this clonotype: Its ends do not fully match the called genes, so a read error is possible. The rearrangement joins TRBV10-3 to TRBJ1-1; D may be TRBD1 (6 bases). This CDR3 is 15 amino acids long. Germline V gene sequence: CDR1 ENHRY, CDR2 SYGVKD. For the CDR3, the DNA is TGTGCCAGCAGTTACGGGAACAGGGTACCAGCTGAAGCTTTCTTT. As protein: CASSYGNRVPAEAFF.